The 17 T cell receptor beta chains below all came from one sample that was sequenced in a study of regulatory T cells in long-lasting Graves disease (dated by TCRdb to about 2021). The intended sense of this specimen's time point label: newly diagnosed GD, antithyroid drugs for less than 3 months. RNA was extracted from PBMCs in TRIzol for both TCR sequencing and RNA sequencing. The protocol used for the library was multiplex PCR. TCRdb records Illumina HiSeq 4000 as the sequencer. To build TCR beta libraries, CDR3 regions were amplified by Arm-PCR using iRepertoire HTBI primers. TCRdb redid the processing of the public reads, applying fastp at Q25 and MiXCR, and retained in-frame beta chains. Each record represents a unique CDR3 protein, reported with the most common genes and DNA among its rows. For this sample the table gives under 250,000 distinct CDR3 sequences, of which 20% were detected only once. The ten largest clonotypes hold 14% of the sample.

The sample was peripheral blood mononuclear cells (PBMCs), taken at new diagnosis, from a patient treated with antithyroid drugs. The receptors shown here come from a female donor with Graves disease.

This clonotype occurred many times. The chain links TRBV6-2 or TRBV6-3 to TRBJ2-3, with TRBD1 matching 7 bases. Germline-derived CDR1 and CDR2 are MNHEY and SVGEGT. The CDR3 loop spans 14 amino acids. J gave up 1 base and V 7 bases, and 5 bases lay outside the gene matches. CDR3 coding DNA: TGTGCCAGCAACGAAGGGGGCGGCACAGATACGCAGTATTTT. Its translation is CASNEGGGTDTQYF.

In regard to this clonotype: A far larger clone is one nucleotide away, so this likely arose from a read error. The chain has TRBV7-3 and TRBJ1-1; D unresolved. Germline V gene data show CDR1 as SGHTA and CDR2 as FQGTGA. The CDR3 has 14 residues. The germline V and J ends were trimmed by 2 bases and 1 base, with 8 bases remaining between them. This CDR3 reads CASSLGPGNTEAFF. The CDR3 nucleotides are TGTGCCAGCAGCTTAGGGCCGGGGAACACTGAAGCTTTCTTT.

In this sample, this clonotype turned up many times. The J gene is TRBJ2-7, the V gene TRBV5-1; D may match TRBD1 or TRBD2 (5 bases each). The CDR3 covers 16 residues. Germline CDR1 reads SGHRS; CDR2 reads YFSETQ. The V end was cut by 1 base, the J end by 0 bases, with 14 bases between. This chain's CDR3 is CASSLLGTQPSYEQYF. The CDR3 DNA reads TGCGCCAGCAGCTTGTTAGGGACCCAACCCTCCTACGAGCAGTACTTC. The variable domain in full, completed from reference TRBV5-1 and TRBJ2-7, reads KAGVTQTPRYLIKTRGQQVTLSCSPISGHRSVSWYQQTPGQGLQFLFEYFSETQRNKGNFPGRFSGRQFSNSRSEMNVSTLELGDSALYLCASSLLGTQPSYEQYFGPGTRLTVT.

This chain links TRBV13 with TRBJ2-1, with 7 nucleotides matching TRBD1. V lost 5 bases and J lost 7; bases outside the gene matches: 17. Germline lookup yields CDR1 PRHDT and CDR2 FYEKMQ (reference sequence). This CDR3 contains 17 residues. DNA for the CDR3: TGTGCCAGCAGCGCGTCTTCTGGCTTAGGGGGCACTAATGAGCAGTTCTTC. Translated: CASSASSGLGGTNEQFF. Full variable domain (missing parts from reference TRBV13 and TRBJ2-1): AAGVIQSPRHLIKEKRETATLKCYPIPRHDTVYWYQQGPGQDPQFLISFYEKMQSDKGSIPDRFSAQQFSDYHSELNMSSLELGDSALYFCASSASSGLGGTNEQFFGPGTRLTVL.

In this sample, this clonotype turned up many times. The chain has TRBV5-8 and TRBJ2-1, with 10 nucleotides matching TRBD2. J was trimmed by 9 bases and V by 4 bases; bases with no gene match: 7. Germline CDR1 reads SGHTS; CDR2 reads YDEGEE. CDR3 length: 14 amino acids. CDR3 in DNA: TGTGCCAGCAGCCGGTGGCTAGCGGGAGTTGAGCAGTTCTTC. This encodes CASSRWLAGVEQFF. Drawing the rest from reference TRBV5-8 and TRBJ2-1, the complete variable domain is EAGVTQSPTHLIKTRGQQATLRCSPISGHTSVYWYQQALGLGLQFLLWYDEGEERNRGNFPPRFSGRQFPNYSSELNVNALELEDSALYLCASSRWLAGVEQFFGPGTRLTVL.

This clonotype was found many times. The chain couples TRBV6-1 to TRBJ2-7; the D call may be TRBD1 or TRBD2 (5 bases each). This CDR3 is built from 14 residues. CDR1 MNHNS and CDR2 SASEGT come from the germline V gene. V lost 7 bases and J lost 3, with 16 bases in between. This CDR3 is CASIRDDKGYEQYF. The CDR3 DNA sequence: TGTGCCAGCATCAGGGACGACAAAGGCTACGAGCAGTACTTC.

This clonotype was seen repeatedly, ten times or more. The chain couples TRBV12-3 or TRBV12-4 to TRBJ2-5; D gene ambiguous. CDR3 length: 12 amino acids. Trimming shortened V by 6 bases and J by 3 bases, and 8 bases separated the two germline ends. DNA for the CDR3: TGTGCCAGCAGCAAGTCAAAAGAGACCCAGTACTTC. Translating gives CASSKSKETQYF.

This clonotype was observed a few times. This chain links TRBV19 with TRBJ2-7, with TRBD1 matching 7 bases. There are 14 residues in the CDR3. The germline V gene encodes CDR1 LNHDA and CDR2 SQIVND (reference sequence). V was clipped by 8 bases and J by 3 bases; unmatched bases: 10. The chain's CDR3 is CASATGTVGYEQYF. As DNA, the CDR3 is TGTGCCAGTGCTACCGGGACAGTGGGCTACGAGCAGTACTTC.

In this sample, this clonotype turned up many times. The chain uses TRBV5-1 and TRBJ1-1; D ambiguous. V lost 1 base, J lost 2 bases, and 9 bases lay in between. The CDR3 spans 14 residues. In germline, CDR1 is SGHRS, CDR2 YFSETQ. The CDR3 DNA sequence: TGCGCCAGCAGCTTGAGCGAGTTCAACACTGAAGCTTTCTTT. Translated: CASSLSEFNTEAFF.

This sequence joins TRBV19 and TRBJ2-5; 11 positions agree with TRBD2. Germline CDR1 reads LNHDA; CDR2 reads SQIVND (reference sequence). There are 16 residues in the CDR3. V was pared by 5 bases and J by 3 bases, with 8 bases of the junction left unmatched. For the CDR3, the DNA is TGTGCCAGTAGTGACCCTAGCGGGGGGAGAAAAGAGACCCAGTACTTC. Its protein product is CASSDPSGGRKETQYF. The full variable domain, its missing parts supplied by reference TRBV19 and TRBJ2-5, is DGGITQSPKYLFRKEGQNVTLSCEQNLNHDAMYWYRQDPGQGLRLIYYSQIVNDFQKGDIAEGYSVSREKKESFPLTVTSAQKNPTAFYLCASSDPSGGRKETQYFGPGTRLLVL.

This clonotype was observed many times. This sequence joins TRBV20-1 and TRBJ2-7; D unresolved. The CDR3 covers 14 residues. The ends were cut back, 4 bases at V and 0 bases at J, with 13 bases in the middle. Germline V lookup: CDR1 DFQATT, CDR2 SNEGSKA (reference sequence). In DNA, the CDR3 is TGCAGTGCTAAGGGCGAGATCAGCTCCTACGAGCAGTACTTC. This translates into CSAKGEISSYEQYF.

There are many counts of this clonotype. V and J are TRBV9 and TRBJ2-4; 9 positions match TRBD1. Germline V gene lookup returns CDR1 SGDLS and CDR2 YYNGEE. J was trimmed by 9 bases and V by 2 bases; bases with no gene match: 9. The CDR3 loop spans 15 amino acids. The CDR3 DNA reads TGTGCCAGCAGCGTGGGGGGACAGGGTAGAGGCATTCAGTACTTC. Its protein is CASSVGGQGRGIQYF.

CDR3 coding DNA: TGTGCCAGTACCCGGACAGGGACAAATCAGCCCCAGCATTTT. It specifies CASTRTGTNQPQHF. V gene TRBV19 combines with J gene TRBJ1-5; TRBD1 aligns across 8 bases. Losses at the gene ends were 7 bases for V and 4 bases for J; bases not matched to a gene: 6. CDR1 is LNHDA, CDR2 SQIVND, per germline (reference sequence). CDR3 length: 14 amino acids. Together with reference TRBV19 and TRBJ1-5, the CDR3 gives the full variable domain: DGGITQSPKYLFRKEGQNVTLSCEQNLNHDAMYWYRQDPGQGLRLIYYSQIVNDFQKGDIAEGYSVSREKKESFPLTVTSAQKNPTAFYLCASTRTGTNQPQHFGDGTRLSIL.

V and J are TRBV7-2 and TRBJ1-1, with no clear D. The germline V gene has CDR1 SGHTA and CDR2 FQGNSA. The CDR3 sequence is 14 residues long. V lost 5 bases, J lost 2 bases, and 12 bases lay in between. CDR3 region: CASSAGISNTEAFF. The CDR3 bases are TGTGCCAGCAGCGCCGGGATCTCCAACACTGAAGCTTTCTTT.

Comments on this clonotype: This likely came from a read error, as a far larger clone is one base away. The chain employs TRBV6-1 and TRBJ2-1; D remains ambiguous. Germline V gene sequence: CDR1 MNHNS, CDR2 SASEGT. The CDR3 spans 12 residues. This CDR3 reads CASRWSGDEQSF. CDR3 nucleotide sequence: TGTGCCAGCAGGTGGTCGGGCGATGAGCAGTCCTTC.

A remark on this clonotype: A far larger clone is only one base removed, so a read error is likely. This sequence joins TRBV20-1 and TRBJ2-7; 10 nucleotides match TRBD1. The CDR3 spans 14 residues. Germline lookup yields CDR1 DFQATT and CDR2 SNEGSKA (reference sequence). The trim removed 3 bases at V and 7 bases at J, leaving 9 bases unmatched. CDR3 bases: TGCAGTGCTAGTCGGGGACAGGGGTCGGGGGAGCAGTACTTC. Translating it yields CSASRGQGSGEQYF.

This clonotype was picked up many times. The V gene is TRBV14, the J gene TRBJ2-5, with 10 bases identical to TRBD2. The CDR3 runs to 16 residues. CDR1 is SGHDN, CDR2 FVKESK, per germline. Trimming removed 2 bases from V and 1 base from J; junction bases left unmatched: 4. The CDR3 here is CASSQTSGIFQETQYF. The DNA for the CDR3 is TGTGCCAGCAGCCAAACTAGCGGGATTTTCCAAGAGACCCAGTACTTC. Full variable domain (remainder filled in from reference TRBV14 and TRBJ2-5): EAGVTQFPSHSVIEKGQTVTLRCDPISGHDNLYWYRRVMGKEIKFLLHFVKESKQDESGMPNNRFLAERTGGTYSTLKVQPAELEDSGVYFCASSQTSGIFQETQYFGPGTRLLVL.